Here is one T cell receptor beta chain with its context. The antigen is unknown. The CDR3 extends over 16 amino acids. Germline V gene lookup returns CDR1 SGHKS and CDR2 YYEKEE (reference sequence). V lost 4 bases, J lost 2 bases, and 8 bases stayed unmatched. This sample stems from a study of identifying expanded T cells in peripheral blood. Points from the study as a whole: Two-week clone count variance significantly increased as total template count grew. Differentially abundant clones: 0.95 to 1.5 between replicates, 15 to 17 at two to three weeks, 19 to 20 at four.

Healthy donors had no documented immune events, such as infections, while sampled. Profiling relied on immunoSEQ multiplex PCR, and the TCRdb table lists in-frame clones only, not all of them. The data contain around 90,000 clones, about 91% of them seen just once; the ten biggest clones take up 4% to 4.5%. The V and J genes are TRBV5-5 and TRBJ2-5; TRBD2 agrees at 10 bases. The receptor comes from a person between 18 and 75 years old in good health. Sequencing used blood. The CDR3 loop reads CASSLGLAENQETQYF. The CDR3 DNA reads TGTGCCAGCAGCCTTGGACTAGCGGAAAATCAAGAGACCCAGTACTTC.